A single sample is the source of the 5 T cell receptor beta chains below, sequenced in a study of T cells in Graves' hyperthyroidism and ophthalmopathy. Researchers took RNA transcripts and amplified the TCR beta CDR3 regions from them. The study used the HTBI primer set for a first-round RT-PCR of the TCR CDR3. A single record per CDR3 protein comes from TCRdb applying MiXCR to the multiplex PCR reads. The table includes more than 550,000 distinct CDR3 sequences, just under 45% detected once. The material sequenced was peripheral blood or thyroid tissue (not recorded which). The origin of the receptors is an adult man with Graves' disease, either hyperthyroidism or ophthalmopathy (not recorded which).

This clonotype appeared a few times. This chain joins TRBV20-1 and TRBJ1-4; D might be TRBD1 (5 bases). V lost 6 bases and J lost 7, with 12 bases in between. This CDR3 is built from 12 residues. In germline, CDR1 is DFQATT, CDR2 SNEGSKA (reference sequence). The CDR3, as DNA: TGCAGTGCCCCGAGAGGGGTTGAAAAACTGTTTTTT. Translation gives CSAPRGVEKLFF.

V and J are TRBV5-1 and TRBJ2-6, with a tentative D call TRBD2 (6 bases). The CDR3 contains 14 residues. Germline assignment: CDR1 SGHRS and CDR2 YFSETQ. With 4 bases removed from V and 4 bases from J, the gap between germline ends came to 9 bases. The CDR3 spells CASSRAGGANVLTF. CDR3 in DNA: TGCGCCAGCAGCCGGGCGGGGGGGGCCAACGTCCTGACTTTC. Filled out from reference TRBV5-1 and TRBJ2-6, the complete variable domain reads KAGVTQTPRYLIKTRGQQVTLSCSPISGHRSVSWYQQTPGQGLQFLFEYFSETQRNKGNFPGRFSGRQFSNSRSEMNVSTLELGDSALYLCASSRAGGANVLTFGAGSRLTVL.

This clonotype was observed a few times. The genes are TRBV7-3 and TRBJ1-2; 8 bases align to TRBD1. The length of the CDR3 is 15 residues. V shed 0 bases, J shed 7 bases, and the junction held 7 bases outside the gene matches. CDR1 SGHTA and CDR2 FQGTGA come from the germline V gene. The DNA of the CDR3 is TGTGCCAGCAGCTTAACTCCAGGGGGCGGTGTTGGCTACACCTTC. Amino acid sequence: CASSLTPGGGVGYTF.

Ten or more counts support this clonotype. The chain couples TRBV2 to TRBJ1-2; no clear D. V was pared by 0 bases and J by 4 bases, with 12 bases between. Germline V CDR1 and CDR2: SNHLY, FYNNEI. CDR3 size: 15 residues. In DNA form, the CDR3 reads TGTGCCAGCAGTGAAGCAACCGGGGTGACCTATGGCTACACCTTC. Protein product: CASSEATGVTYGYTF.

This clonotype appeared a few times. V and J are TRBV14 and TRBJ2-5; 8 bases are shared with TRBD2. This CDR3 is built from 16 residues. J was trimmed by 1 base and V by 1 base; bases with no gene match: 5. The V gene's germline CDR1 is SGHDN and CDR2 FVKESK. The CDR3 loop is CASSQVVTSVQETQYF. For the CDR3, the DNA is TGTGCCAGCAGCCAAGTCGTGACTAGCGTCCAAGAGACCCAGTACTTC.